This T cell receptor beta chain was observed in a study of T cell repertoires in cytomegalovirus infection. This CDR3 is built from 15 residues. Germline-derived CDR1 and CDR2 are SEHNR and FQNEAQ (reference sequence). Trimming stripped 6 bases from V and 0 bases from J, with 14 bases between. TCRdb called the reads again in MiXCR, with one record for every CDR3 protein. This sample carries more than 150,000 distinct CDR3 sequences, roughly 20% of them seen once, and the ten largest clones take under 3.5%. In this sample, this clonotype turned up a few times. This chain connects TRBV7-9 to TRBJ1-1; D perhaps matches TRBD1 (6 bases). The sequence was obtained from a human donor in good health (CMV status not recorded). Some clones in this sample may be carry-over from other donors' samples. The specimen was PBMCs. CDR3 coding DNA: TGTGCCAGCAGTCCCGGGCGGACAGTGAACACTGAAGCTTTCTTT. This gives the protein CASSPGRTVNTEAFF.